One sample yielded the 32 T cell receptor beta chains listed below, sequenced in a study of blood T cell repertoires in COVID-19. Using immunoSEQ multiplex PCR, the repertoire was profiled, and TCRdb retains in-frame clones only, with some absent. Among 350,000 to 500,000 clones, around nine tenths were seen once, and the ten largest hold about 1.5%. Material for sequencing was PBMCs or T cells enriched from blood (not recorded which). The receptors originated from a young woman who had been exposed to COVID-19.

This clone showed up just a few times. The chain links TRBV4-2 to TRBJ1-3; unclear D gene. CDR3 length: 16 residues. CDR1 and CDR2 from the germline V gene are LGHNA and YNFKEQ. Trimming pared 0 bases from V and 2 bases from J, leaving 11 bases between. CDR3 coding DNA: TGTGCCAGCAGCCAAGATTTGTCGGGAACTGGAAACACCATATATTTT. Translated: CASSQDLSGTGNTIYF.

The CDR3 DNA reads TGTGCCAGCAGGGACGTAGCGAACACCGGGGAGCTGTTTTTT. Its translation is CASRDVANTGELFF. The chain joins TRBV6-4 to TRBJ2-2, with D hard to call. The CDR3 runs 14 residues. Germline lookup yields CDR1 MRHNA and CDR2 SNTAGT. Trimming shortened V by 6 bases and J by 0 bases, and 8 bases separated the two germline ends.

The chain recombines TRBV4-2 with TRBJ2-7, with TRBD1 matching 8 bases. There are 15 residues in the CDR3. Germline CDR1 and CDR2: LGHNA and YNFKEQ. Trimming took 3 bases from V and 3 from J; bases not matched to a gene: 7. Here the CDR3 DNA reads TGTGCCAGCAGCCACGGGACAGGAGAAGGCTACGAGCAGTACTTC. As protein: CASSHGTGEGYEQYF.

CDR3 sequence: CASSQEKGRGSTDTQYF. DNA for the CDR3: TGTGCCAGCAGCCAAGAGAAAGGACGGGGGAGCACAGATACGCAGTATTTT. V usage is TRBV3-1 (or the pseudogene TRBV3-2) and J usage is TRBJ2-3; tentatively, D is TRBD2 (6 bases). Trimming took off 0 bases at V and 0 bases at J, with 13 bases between the two ends. The germline V gene encodes CDR1 LGHDT and CDR2 YNNKEL (reference sequence). The CDR3 has 17 residues.

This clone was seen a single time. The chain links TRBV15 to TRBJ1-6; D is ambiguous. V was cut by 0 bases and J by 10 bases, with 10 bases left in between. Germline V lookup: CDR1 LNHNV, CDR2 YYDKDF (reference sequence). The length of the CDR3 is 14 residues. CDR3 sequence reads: CATSRDFGSSPLHF. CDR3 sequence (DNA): TGTGCCACCAGCAGAGATTTCGGTTCCTCACCCCTCCACTTT.

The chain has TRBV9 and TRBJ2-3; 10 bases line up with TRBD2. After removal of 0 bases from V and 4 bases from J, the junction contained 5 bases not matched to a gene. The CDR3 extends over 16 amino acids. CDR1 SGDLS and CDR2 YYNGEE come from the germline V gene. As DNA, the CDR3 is TGTGCCAGCAGCGTAGTAGGTAGCGGGGGGTCAGATACGCAGTATTTT. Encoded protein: CASSVVGSGGSDTQYF.

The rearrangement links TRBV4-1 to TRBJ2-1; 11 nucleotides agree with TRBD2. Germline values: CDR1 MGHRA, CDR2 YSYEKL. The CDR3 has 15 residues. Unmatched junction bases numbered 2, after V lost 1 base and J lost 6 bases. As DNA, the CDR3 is TGCGCCAGCAGCCAAGGACTAGCGGGGACCAATGAGCAGTTCTTC. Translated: CASSQGLAGTNEQFF.

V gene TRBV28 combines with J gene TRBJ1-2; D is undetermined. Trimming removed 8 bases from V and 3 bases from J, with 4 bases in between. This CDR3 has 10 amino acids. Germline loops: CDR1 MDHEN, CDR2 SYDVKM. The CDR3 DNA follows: TGTGCCAGCGGAGACTATGGCTACACCTTC. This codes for CASGDYGYTF.

CDR3 sequence (DNA): TGTGCCAGCACCCCGGGGGGAGGCGGCCTCAACAATGAGCAGTTCTTC. Residues: CASTPGGGGLNNEQFF. This chain links TRBV28 with TRBJ2-1; 7 bases agree with TRBD2. CDR3 length equals 16 residues. J gave up 5 bases and V 7 bases, and 14 bases lay outside the gene matches. CDR1 and CDR2 from the germline V gene are MDHEN and SYDVKM.

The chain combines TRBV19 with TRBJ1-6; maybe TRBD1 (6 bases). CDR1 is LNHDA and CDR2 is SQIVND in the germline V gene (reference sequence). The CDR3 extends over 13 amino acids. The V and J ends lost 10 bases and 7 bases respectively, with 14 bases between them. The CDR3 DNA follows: TGTGCCACTGCCCTCCAGGGGAATTCACCCCTCCACTTT. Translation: CATALQGNSPLHF.

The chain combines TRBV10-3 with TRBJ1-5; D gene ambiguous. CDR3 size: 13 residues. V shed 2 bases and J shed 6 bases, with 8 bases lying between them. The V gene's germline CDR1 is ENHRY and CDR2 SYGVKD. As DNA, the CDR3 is TGTGCCATCAGTGAGAATGCGCTTCAGCCCCAGCATTTT. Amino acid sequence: CAISENALQPQHF.

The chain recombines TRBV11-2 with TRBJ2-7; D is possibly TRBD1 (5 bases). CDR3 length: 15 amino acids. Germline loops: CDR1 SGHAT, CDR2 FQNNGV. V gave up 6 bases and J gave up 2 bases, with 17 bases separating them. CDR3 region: CASRQIRTGTYEQYF. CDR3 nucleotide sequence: TGTGCCAGCAGACAAATTAGAACAGGTACCTACGAGCAGTACTTC.

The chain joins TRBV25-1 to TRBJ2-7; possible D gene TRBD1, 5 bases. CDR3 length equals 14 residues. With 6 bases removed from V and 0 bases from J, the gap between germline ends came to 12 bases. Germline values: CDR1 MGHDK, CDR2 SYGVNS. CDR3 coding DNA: TGTGCCAGCAGCAGCGACAGTTCCTCCTACGAGCAGTACTTC. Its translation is CASSSDSSSYEQYF.

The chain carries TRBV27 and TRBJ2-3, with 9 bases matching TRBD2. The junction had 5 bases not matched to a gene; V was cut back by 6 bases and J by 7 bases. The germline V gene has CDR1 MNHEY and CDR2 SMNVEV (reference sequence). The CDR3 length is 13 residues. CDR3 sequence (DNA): TGTGCCAGCAGACTTAGCGGGGGCAATACGCAGTATTTT. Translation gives CASRLSGGNTQYF.

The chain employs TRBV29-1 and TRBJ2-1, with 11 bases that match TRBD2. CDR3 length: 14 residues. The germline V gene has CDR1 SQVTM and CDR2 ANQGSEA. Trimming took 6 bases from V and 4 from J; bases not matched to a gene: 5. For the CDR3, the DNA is TGCAGCGTCGTTAGCGGGAGGGATTACAATGAGCAGTTCTTC. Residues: CSVVSGRDYNEQFF.

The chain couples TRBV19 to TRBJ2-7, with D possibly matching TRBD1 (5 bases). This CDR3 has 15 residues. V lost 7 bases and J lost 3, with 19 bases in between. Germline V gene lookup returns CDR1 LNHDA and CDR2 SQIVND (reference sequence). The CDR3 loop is CASKVGWQGDYEQYF. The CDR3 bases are TGTGCCAGTAAGGTAGGGTGGCAGGGCGACTACGAGCAGTACTTC. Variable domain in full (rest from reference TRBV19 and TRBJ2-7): DGGITQSPKYLFRKEGQNVTLSCEQNLNHDAMYWYRQDPGQGLRLIYYSQIVNDFQKGDIAEGYSVSREKKESFPLTVTSAQKNPTAFYLCASKVGWQGDYEQYFGPGTRLTVT.

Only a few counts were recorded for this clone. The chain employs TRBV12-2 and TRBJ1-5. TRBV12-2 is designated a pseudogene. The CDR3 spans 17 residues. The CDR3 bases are TGTGCAAGTCGCTTAGTTCTCGAGGACCCGGCGGGTCAGCCCCAGCATTTT. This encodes CASRLVLEDPAGQPQHF.

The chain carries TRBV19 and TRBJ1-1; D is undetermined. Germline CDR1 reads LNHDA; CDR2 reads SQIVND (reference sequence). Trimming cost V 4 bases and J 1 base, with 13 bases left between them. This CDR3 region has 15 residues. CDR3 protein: CASSTGRLANTEAFF. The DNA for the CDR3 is TGTGCCAGTAGTACGGGTCGTTTAGCGAACACTGAAGCTTTCTTT.

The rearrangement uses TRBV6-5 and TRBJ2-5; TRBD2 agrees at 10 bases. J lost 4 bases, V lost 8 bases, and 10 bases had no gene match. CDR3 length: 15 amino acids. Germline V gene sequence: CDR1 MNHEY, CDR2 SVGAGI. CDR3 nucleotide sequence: TGTGCCAGCCGTTCCGGGACTAGCGTCTTAGAGACCCAGTACTTC. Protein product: CASRSGTSVLETQYF.

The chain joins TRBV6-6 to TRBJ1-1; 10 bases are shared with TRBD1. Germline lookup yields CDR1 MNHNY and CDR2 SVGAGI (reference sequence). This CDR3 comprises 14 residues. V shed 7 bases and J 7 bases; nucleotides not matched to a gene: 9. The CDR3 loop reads CASNRQGATGEAFF. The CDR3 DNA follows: TGTGCCAGCAATAGACAGGGGGCTACTGGTGAAGCTTTCTTT.

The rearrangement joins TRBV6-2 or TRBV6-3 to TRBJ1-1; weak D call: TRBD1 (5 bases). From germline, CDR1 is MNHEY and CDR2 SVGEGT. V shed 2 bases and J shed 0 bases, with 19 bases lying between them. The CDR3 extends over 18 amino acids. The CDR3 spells CASSYQKKGMEVNTEAFF. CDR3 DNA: TGTGCCAGCAGTTACCAAAAAAAGGGGATGGAAGTGAACACTGAAGCTTTCTTT.

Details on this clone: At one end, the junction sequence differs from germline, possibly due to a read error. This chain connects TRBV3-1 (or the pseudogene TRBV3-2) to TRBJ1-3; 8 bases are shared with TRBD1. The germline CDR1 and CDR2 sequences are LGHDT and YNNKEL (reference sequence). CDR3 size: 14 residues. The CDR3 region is CASSQGTGQNAIYF. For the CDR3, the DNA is TGTGCCAGCAGCCAAGGGACAGGGCAAAACGCCATATATTTT.

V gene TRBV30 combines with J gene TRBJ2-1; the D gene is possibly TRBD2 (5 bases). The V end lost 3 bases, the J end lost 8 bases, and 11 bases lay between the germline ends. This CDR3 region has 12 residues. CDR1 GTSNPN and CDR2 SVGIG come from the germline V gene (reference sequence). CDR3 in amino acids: CAWSALADEQFF. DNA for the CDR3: TGTGCCTGGAGCGCGCTAGCTGATGAGCAGTTCTTC.

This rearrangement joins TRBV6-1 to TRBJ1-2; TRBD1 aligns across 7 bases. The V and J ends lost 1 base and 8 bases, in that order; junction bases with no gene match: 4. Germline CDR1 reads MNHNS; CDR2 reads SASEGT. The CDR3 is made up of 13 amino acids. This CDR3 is CASSEGDSTGYTF. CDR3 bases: TGTGCCAGCAGTGAAGGGGACAGCACGGGCTACACCTTC.

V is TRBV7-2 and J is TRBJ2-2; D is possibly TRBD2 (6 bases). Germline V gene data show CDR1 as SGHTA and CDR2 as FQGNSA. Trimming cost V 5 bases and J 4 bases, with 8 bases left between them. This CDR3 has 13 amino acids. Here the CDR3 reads CASSRGTTGELFF. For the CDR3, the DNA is TGTGCCAGCAGCCGCGGGACCACCGGGGAGCTGTTTTTT. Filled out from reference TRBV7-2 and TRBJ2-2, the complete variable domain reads GAGVSQSPSNKVTEKGKDVELRCDPISGHTALYWYRQSLGQGLEFLIYFQGNSAPDKSGLPSDRFSAERTGGSVSTLTIQRTQQEDSAVYLCASSRGTTGELFFGEGSRLTVL.

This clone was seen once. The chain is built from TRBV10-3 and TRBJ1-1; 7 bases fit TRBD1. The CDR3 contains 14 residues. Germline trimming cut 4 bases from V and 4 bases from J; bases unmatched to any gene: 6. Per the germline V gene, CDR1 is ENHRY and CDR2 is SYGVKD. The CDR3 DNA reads TGTGCCATCAGTGGGGACAGAGGGGGCACTGAAGCTTTCTTT. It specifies CAISGDRGGTEAFF.

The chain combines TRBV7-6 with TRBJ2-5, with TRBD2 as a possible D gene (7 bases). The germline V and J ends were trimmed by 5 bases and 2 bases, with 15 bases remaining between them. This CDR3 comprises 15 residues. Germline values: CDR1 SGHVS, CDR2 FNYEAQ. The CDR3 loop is CASSRLGGGQETQYF. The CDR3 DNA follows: TGTGCCAGCAGCCGCCTAGGGGGGGGGCAAGAGACCCAGTACTTC.

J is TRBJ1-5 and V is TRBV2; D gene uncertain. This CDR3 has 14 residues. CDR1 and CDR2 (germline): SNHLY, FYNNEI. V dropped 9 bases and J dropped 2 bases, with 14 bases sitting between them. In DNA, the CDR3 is TGTGCCAGTCTGATGGTTTTAGGCAATCAGCCCCAGCATTTT. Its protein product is CASLMVLGNQPQHF. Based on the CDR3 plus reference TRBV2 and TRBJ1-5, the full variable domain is EPEVTQTPSHQVTQMGQEVILRCVPISNHLYFYWYRQILGQKVEFLVSFYNNEISEKSEIFDDQFSVERPDGSNFTLKIRSTKLEDSAMYFCASLMVLGNQPQHFGDGTRLSIL.

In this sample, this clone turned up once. In nucleotides, the CDR3 is TGTGCCAGCAGCCGACATAGCACAGATACGCAGTATTTT. Translation: CASSRHSTDTQYF. The rearrangement links TRBV11-1 to TRBJ2-3; D unresolved. The ends were cut back, 5 bases at V and 0 bases at J, with 6 bases in the middle. The CDR3 consists of 13 residues. CDR1 and CDR2 from the germline V gene are SGHAT and FQDESV (reference sequence).

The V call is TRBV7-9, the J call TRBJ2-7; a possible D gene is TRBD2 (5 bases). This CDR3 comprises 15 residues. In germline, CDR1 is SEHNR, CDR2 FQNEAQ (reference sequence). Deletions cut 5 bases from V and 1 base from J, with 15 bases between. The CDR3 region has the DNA TGTGCCAGCAGCCGGGATACAAGTCCTTCCTACGAGCAGTACTTC. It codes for CASSRDTSPSYEQYF. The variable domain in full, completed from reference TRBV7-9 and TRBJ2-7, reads DTGVSQNPRHKITKRGQNVTFRCDPISEHNRLYWYRQTLGQGPEFLTYFQNEAQLEKSRLLSDRFSAERPKGSFSTLEIQRTEQGDSAMYLCASSRDTSPSYEQYFGPGTRLTVT.

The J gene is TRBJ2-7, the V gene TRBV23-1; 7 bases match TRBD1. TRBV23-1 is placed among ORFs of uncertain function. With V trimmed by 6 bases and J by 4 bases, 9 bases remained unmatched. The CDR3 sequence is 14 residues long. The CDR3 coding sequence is TGCGCCAGCAGGCATAGGGGGCGAGTATACGAGCAGTACTTC. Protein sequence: CASRHRGRVYEQYF.

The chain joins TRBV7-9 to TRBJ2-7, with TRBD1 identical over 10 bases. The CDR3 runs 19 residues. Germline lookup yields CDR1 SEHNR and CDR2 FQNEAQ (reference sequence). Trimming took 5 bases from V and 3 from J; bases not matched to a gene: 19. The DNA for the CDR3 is TGTGCCAGCAGCCCAATTGGTGGGGACAGGGGATCGGCCGTCTACGAGCAGTACTTC. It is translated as CASSPIGGDRGSAVYEQYF. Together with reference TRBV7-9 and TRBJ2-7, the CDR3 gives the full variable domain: DTGVSQNPRHKITKRGQNVTFRCDPISEHNRLYWYRQTLGQGPEFLTYFQNEAQLEKSRLLSDRFSAERPKGSFSTLEIQRTEQGDSAMYLCASSPIGGDRGSAVYEQYFGPGTRLTVT.